Listed here are 10 T cell receptor beta chains from one sample, sequenced in a study of T cell clones after liver transplantation. Libraries were prepared by immunoSEQ multiplex PCR; TCRdb keeps only in-frame clonotypes and omits some of them. The table has around 100,000 clones, approximately 78% seen once. Here the sequenced sample was CD4+ T cells from blood, taken before liver transplant. All receptors derive from a human donor who received a liver transplant.

This chain links TRBV11-2 with TRBJ2-2, with unresolved D. This CDR3 contains 16 residues. CDR1 and CDR2 from the germline V gene are SGHAT and FQNNGV. Trimming pared 3 bases from V and 0 bases from J, leaving 11 bases between. The CDR3 loop is CASSLYRAPNTGELFF. In DNA form, the CDR3 reads TGTGCCAGCAGCTTGTACCGGGCCCCGAACACCGGGGAGCTGTTTTTT. Variable domain in full (rest from reference TRBV11-2 and TRBJ2-2): EAGVAQSPRYKIIEKRQSVAFWCNPISGHATLYWYQQILGQGPKLLIQFQNNGVVDDSQLPKDRFSAERLKGVDSTLKIQPAKLEDSAVYLCASSLYRAPNTGELFFGEGSRLTVL.

The rearrangement uses TRBV7-8 and TRBJ1-5; a possible D gene is TRBD1 (6 bases). Trimming took 1 base from V and 0 from J, leaving 10 bases between them. In germline, CDR1 is SGHVS, CDR2 FQNEAQ. The CDR3 is 16 residues long. For the CDR3, the DNA is TGTGCCAGCAGCTTAGGACAGGTTCTTAGCAATCAGCCCCAGCATTTT. The encoded protein is CASSLGQVLSNQPQHF.

This rearrangement joins TRBV4-1 to TRBJ2-7, with 9 bases aligning to TRBD2. Germline trimming cut 5 bases from V and 3 bases from J; bases unmatched to any gene: 5. Germline V lookup: CDR1 MGHRA, CDR2 YSYEKL. The CDR3 extends over 14 amino acids. CDR3 sequence: CASSAGGGGYEQYF. The CDR3 DNA reads TGCGCCAGCAGCGCTGGCGGGGGGGGCTACGAGCAGTACTTC.

J is TRBJ1-4 and V is TRBV7-2, with D perhaps TRBD1 (5 bases). Germline V CDR1 and CDR2: SGHTA, FQGNSA. V dropped 2 bases and J dropped 7 bases, with 11 bases sitting between them. The CDR3 is made up of 14 amino acids. For the CDR3, the DNA is TGTGCCAGCAGCTTAAGGGCAGGGTTTGAAAAACTGTTTTTT. Its protein is CASSLRAGFEKLFF.

The chain carries TRBV5-1 and TRBJ2-2; 8 bases fit TRBD1. The CDR3 is made up of 15 amino acids. V was pared by 3 bases and J by 1 base, with 2 bases of the junction left unmatched. The germline gives CDR1 SGHRS, CDR2 YFSETQ. The CDR3 loop is CASSWGQVNTGELFF. In DNA form, the CDR3 reads TGCGCCAGCAGCTGGGGACAGGTGAACACCGGGGAGCTGTTTTTT.

The chain joins TRBV19 to TRBJ1-3; 8 bases align to TRBD1. CDR1 and CDR2 (germline): LNHDA, SQIVND (reference sequence). The trim removed 5 bases at V and 4 bases at J, leaving 4 bases unmatched. The CDR3 totals 14 residues. CDR3 sequence (DNA): TGTGCCAGTAGTCAACAGGGGGGCGGAAACACCATATATTTT. It translates to CASSQQGGGNTIYF.

The genes are TRBV10-2 and TRBJ2-1; 11 bases are a match to TRBD2. Germline V gene sequence: CDR1 WSHSY, CDR2 SAAADI. The V gene end was trimmed by 7 bases and the J gene end by 6 bases; junction bases not matched to a gene: 8. The CDR3 contains 15 residues. The CDR3 here is CASNLGLAELNEQFF. CDR3 nucleotide sequence: TGCGCCAGCAACCTGGGACTAGCGGAGCTCAATGAGCAGTTCTTC.

The chain is built from TRBV11-2 and TRBJ2-5, with D tentatively TRBD1 (6 bases). The V and J ends lost 0 bases and 4 bases respectively, with 9 bases between them. The CDR3 sequence is 14 residues long. The germline CDR1 and CDR2 sequences are SGHAT and FQNNGV. The CDR3 sequence: CASSLDRGRETQYF. Here the CDR3 DNA reads TGTGCCAGCAGCTTAGACAGGGGAAGAGAGACCCAGTACTTC.

Only a few counts were recorded for this clone. This sequence joins TRBV9 and TRBJ2-7; either TRBD1 or TRBD2 may supply D (7 bases each). V dropped 3 bases and J dropped 2 bases, with 12 bases sitting between them. Germline V gene lookup returns CDR1 SGDLS and CDR2 YYNGEE. CDR3 length: 14 residues. The CDR3 sequence is CASSAQGGTYEQYF. CDR3 in DNA: TGTGCCAGCAGCGCCCAGGGGGGGACCTACGAGCAGTACTTC.

This sequence joins TRBV19 and TRBJ2-5; perhaps TRBD1 as D (5 bases). The CDR3 sequence is 14 residues long. Germline CDR1 LNHDA, CDR2 SQIVND (reference sequence). V dropped 4 bases and J dropped 5 bases, with 14 bases sitting between them. CDR3 residues: CASSSRQTVETQYF. For the CDR3, the DNA is TGTGCCAGTAGTAGTAGGCAGACAGTGGAGACCCAGTACTTC.